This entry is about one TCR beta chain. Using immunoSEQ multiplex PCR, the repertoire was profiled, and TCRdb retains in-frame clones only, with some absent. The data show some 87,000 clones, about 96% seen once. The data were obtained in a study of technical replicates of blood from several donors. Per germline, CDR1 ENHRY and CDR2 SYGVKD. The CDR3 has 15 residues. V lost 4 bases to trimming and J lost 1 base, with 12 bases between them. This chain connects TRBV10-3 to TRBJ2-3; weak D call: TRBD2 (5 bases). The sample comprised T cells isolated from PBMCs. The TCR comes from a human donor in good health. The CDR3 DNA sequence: TGTGCCATCAGTGGGGATTTGAGGGGCACAGATACGCAGTATTTT. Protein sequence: CAISGDLRGTDTQYF.